The clone carrying this T cell receptor (beta chain) has ten or more counts. Its specificity is not known. The data are from a study of T cell repertoires in cytomegalovirus infection. Study overall: Signatures in public TCR beta sequences pointed to both CMV infection and matching HLA type. Study outcomes and limitations: HLA-C-restricted TCR beta clonotypes specific for CMV led the ex vivo response. Carriers of CMV plus the relevant HLA were identified by cumulative public TCR beta family frequency.

The ends lost 2 bases at V and 13 bases at J; junction bases unmatched: 4. Germline V gene sequence: CDR1 DFQATT, CDR2 SNEGSKA (reference sequence). CDR3 length: 12 residues. Each CDR3 protein gets one entry after TCRdb re-called the reads with MiXCR. The data hold 250,000 to 300,000 distinct CDR3 sequences, with over 15% observed a single time. Material for sequencing was CD8+ T cells from PBMCs. The TCR sequence derives from a human donor in good health (CMV status not recorded). Some clones in this sample may be carry-over from other donors' samples. The chain uses TRBV20-1 and TRBJ2-4, with 11 bases fitting TRBD1. The DNA for the CDR3 is TGCAGTGCTAGACCCCGGACAGGGGGCCAGTACTTC. This translates into CSARPRTGGQYF.